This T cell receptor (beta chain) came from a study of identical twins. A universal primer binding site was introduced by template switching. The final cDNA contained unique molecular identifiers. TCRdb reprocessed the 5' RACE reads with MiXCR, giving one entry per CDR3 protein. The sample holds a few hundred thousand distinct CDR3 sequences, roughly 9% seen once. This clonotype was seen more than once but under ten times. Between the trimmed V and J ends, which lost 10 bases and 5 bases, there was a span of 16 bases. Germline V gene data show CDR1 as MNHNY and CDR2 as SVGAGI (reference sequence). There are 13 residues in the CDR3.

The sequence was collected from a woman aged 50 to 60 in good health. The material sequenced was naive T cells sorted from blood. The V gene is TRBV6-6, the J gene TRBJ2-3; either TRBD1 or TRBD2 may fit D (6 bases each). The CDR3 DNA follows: TGTGCCACCGAGGGGGGAGGTGGAGATACGCAGTATTTT. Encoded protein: CATEGGGGDTQYF.